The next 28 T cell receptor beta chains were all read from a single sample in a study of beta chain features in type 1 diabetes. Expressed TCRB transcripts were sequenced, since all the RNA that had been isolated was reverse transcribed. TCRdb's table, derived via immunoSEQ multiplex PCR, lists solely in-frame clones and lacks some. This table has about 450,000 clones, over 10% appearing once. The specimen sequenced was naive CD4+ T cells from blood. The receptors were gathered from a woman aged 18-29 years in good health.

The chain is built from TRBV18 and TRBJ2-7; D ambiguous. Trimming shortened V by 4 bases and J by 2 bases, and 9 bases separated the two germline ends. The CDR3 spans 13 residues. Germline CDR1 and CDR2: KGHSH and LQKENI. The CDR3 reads CASSRPGTYEQYF. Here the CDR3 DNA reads TGTGCCAGCTCACGTCCTGGGACCTACGAGCAGTACTTC.

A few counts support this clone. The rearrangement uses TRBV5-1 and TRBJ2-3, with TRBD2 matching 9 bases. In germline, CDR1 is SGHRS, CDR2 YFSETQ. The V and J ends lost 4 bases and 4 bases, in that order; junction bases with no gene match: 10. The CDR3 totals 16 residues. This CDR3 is CASSVALAGVADTQYF. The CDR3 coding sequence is TGCGCCAGCAGCGTGGCCTTAGCGGGAGTGGCAGATACGCAGTATTTT.

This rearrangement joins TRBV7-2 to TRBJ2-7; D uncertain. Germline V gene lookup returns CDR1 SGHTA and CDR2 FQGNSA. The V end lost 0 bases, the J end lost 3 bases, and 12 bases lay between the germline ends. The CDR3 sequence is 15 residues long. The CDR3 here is CASSLAFGSLYEQYV. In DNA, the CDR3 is TGTGCCAGCAGCTTAGCGTTCGGCAGCCTCTACGAGCAGTACGTC.

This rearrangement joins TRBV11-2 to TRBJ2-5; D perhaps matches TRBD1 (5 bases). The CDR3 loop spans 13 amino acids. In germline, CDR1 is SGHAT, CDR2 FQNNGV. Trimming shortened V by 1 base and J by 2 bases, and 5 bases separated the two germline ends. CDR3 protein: CASSLGQQETQYF. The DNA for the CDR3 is TGTGCCAGCAGCTTAGGACAGCAAGAGACCCAGTACTTC.

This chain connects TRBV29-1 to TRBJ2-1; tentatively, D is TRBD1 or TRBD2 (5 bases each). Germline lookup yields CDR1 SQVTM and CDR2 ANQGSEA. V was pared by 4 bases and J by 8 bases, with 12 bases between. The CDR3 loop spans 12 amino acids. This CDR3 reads CSVGGARDEQFF. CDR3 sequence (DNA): TGCAGCGTTGGAGGGGCGCGGGATGAGCAGTTCTTC.

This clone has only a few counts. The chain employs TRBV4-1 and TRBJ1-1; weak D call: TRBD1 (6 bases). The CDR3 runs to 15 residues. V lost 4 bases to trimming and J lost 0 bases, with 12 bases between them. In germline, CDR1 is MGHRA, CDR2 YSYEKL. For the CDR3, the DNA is TGCGCCAGCAGCCGCGGACAGACCTTGAACACTGAAGCTTTCTTT. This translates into CASSRGQTLNTEAFF.

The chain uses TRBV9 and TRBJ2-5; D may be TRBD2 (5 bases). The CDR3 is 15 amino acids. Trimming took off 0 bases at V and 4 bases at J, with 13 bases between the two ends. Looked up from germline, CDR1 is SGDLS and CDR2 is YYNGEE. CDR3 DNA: TGTGCCAGCAGCGTAGCATCCTTAAGCGGAGAGACCCAGTACTTC. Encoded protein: CASSVASLSGETQYF.

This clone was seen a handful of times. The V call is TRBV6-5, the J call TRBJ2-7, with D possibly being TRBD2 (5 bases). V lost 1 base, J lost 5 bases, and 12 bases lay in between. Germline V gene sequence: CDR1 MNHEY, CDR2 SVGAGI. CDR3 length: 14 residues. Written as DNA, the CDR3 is TGTGCCAGCAGTTACTTCGGGGATTTCAACGAGCAGTACTTC. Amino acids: CASSYFGDFNEQYF.

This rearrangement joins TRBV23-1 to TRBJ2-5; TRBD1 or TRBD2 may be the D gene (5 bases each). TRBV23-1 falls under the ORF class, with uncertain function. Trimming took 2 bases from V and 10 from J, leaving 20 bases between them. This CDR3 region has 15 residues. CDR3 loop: CASSQGDGPLWVQYF. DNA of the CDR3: TGCGCCAGCAGTCAAGGGGACGGTCCTCTTTGGGTCCAGTACTTC.

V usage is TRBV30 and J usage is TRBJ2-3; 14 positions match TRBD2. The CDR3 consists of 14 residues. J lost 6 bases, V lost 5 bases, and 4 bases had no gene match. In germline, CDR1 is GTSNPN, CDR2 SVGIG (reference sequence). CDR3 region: CAWGTSGSTDTQYF. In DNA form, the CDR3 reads TGTGCCTGGGGGACTAGCGGGAGTACCGATACGCAGTATTTT.

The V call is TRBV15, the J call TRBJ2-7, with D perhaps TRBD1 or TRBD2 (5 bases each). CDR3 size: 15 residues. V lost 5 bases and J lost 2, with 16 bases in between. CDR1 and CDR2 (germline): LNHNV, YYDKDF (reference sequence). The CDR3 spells CATSVGSGSPYEQYF. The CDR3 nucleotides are TGTGCCACCAGCGTCGGCTCAGGGAGCCCCTACGAGCAGTACTTC.

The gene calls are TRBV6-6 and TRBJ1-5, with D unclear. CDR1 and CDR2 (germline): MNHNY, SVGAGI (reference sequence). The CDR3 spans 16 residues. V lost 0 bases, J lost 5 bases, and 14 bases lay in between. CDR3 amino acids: CASSYSGQVPDQPQHF. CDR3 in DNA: TGTGCCAGCAGTTACTCGGGCCAAGTCCCGGATCAGCCCCAGCATTTT.

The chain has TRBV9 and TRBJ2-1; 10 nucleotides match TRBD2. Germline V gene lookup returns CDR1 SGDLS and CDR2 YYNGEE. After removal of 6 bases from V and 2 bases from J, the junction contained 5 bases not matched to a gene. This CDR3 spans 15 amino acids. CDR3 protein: CASTRAGGPYNEQFF. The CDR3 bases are TGTGCCAGCACCAGAGCGGGAGGGCCCTACAATGAGCAGTTCTTC. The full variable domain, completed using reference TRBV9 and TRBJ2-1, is DSGVTQTPKHLITATGQRVTLRCSPRSGDLSVYWYQQSLDQGLQFLIQYYNGEERAKGNILERFSAQQFPDLHSELNLSSLELGDSALYFCASTRAGGPYNEQFFGPGTRLTVL.

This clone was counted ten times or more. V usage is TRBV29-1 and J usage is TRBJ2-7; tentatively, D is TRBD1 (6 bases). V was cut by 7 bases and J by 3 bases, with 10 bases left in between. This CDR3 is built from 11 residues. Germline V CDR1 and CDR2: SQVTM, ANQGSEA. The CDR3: CSAGQIYEQYF. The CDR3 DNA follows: TGCAGCGCCGGACAGATCTACGAGCAGTACTTC.

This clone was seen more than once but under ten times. The CDR3 sequence: CSVRPGLLDDEQFF. CDR3 nucleotides: TGCAGCGTCCGACCGGGACTCCTCGACGATGAGCAGTTCTTC. The J gene is TRBJ2-1, the V gene TRBV29-1; a possible D gene is TRBD2 (6 bases). Per the germline V gene, CDR1 is SQVTM and CDR2 is ANQGSEA. There are 14 residues in the CDR3. The V end was cut by 6 bases, the J end by 8 bases, with 20 bases between.

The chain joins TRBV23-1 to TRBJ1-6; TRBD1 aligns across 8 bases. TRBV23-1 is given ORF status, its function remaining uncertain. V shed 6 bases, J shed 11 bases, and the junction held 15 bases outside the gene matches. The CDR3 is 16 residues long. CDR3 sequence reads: CASSIWTGSGKTPLHF. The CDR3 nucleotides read TGCGCCAGCAGCATCTGGACAGGGTCGGGAAAAACACCCCTCCACTTT.

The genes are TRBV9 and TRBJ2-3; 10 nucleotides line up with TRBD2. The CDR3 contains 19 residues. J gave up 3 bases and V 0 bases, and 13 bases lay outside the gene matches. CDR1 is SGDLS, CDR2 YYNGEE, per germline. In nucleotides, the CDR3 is TGTGCCAGCAGCGTAGATTGGATGGTGGCTAGCGGGAGAACAGATACGCAGTATTTT. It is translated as CASSVDWMVASGRTDTQYF.

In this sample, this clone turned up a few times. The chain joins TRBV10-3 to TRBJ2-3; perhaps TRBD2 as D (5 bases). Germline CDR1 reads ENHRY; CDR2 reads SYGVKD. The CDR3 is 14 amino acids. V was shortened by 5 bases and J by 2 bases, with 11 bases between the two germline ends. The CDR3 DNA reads TGTGCCATCAGTTCCAGAGCGGTCACAGATACGCAGTATTTT. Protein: CAISSRAVTDTQYF.

The CDR3 DNA follows: TGTGCCACCAGCAGGGCGGGGGGCCATTACAATGAGCAGTTCTTC. Residues: CATSRAGGHYNEQFF. V usage is TRBV15 and J usage is TRBJ2-1; 8 bases agree with TRBD2. Trimming took 3 bases from V and 4 from J; bases not matched to a gene: 5. Germline assignment: CDR1 LNHNV and CDR2 YYDKDF (reference sequence). The CDR3 covers 15 residues.

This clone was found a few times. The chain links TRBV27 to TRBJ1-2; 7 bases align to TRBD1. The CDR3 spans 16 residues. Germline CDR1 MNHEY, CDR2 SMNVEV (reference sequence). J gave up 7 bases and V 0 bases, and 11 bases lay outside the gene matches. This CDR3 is CASSLSGRGTDFGYTF. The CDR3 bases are TGTGCCAGCAGTTTATCGGGTAGGGGGACAGACTTTGGCTACACCTTC.

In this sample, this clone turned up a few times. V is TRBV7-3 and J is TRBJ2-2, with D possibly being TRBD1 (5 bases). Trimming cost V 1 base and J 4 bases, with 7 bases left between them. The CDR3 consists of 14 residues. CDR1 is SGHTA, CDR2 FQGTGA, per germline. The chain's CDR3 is CASSLKGVTGELFF. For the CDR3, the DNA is TGTGCCAGCAGCTTAAAAGGGGTCACCGGGGAGCTGTTTTTT.

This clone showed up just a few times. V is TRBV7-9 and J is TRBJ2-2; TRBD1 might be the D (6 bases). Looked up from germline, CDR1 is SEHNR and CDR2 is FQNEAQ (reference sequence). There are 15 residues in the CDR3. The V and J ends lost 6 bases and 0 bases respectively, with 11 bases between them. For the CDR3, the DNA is TGTGCCAGCAGTATCTACAGGGCGAACACCGGGGAGCTGTTTTTT. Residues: CASSIYRANTGELFF. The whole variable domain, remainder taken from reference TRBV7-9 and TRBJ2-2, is DTGVSQNPRHKITKRGQNVTFRCDPISEHNRLYWYRQTLGQGPEFLTYFQNEAQLEKSRLLSDRFSAERPKGSFSTLEIQRTEQGDSAMYLCASSIYRANTGELFFGEGSRLTVL.

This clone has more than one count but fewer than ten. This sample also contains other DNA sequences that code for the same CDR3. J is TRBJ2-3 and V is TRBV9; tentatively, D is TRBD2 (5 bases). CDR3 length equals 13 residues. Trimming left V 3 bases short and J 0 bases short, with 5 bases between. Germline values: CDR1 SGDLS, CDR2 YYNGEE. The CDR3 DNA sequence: TGTGCCAGCAGCGGGACTAGCACAGATACGCAGTATTTT. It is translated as CASSGTSTDTQYF.

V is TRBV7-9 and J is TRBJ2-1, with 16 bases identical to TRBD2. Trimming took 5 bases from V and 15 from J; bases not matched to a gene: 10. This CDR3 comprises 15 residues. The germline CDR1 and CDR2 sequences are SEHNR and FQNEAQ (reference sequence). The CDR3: CASSLTGTSGGAVFF. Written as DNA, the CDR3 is TGTGCCAGCAGCCTGACCGGGACTAGCGGGGGGGCTGTGTTCTTC.

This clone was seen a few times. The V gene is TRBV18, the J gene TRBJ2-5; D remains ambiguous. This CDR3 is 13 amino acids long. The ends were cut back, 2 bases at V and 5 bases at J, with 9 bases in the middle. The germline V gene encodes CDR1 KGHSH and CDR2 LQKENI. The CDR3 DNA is TGTGCCAGCTCACCAGGGTTCACGGAGACCCAGTACTTC. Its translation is CASSPGFTETQYF.

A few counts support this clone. DNA for the CDR3: TGTGCCATCAGTGAGTCTGGGGGCGAGCAGTACTTC. Its protein product is CAISESGGEQYF. This rearrangement joins TRBV10-3 to TRBJ2-7; D may correspond to TRBD1 or TRBD2 (5 bases each). This CDR3 comprises 12 residues. V lost 0 bases, J lost 6 bases, and 6 bases lay in between. Germline-derived CDR1 and CDR2 are ENHRY and SYGVKD.

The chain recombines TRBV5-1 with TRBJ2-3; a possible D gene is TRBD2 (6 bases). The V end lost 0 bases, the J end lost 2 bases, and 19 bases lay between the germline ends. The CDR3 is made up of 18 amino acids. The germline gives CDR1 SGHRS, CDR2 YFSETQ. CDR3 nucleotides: TGCGCCAGCAGCTTGGCTGGACTACCAGCACTGACCACAGATACGCAGTATTTT. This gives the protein CASSLAGLPALTTDTQYF.

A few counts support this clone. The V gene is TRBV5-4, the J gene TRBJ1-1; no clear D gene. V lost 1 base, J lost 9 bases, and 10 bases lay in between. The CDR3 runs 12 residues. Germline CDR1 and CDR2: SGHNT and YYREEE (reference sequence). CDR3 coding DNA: TGTGCCAGCAGCTTGATAGGAAGTCAAGCTTTCTTT. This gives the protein CASSLIGSQAFF.